The 17 T cell receptor beta chains in this list originate from one sample, sequenced in a study of graft-versus-host responses after intestinal transplantation. Antigen specificity for these receptors is unknown. This table comes from immunoSEQ multiplex PCR, and its TCRdb copy is limited to in-frame clones, with some not included. The data show 90,000 to 95,000 clones, about 93% seen once. The sample consisted of unstimulated CD8+ T cells sorted from spleen or lymph node cells, taken before intestinal transplant. These TCRs come from a human donor who received an intestinal transplant.

V gene TRBV13 combines with J gene TRBJ2-3, with 9 positions matching TRBD1. The germline V gene encodes CDR1 PRHDT and CDR2 FYEKMQ (reference sequence). The CDR3 loop spans 16 amino acids. Germline trimming cut 5 bases from V and 3 bases from J; bases unmatched to any gene: 9. This CDR3 is CASSLPTGGGTDTQYF. CDR3 DNA sequence: TGTGCCAGCAGCCTCCCGACAGGGGGAGGGACAGATACGCAGTATTTT.

The J gene is TRBJ2-7, the V gene TRBV6-8; D is undetermined. The V gene's germline CDR1 is MNHGY and CDR2 SAAAGT. Trimming cost V 4 bases and J 4 bases, with 5 bases left between them. The CDR3 length is 11 residues. The CDR3: CASSLGYEQYF. In nucleotides, the CDR3 is TGTGCCAGCAGTTTGGGATACGAGCAGTACTTC.

This clone was detected only once. V and J are TRBV9 and TRBJ2-1; maybe TRBD1 (5 bases). The germline V gene encodes CDR1 SGDLS and CDR2 YYNGEE. Trimming left V 0 bases short and J 12 bases short, with 19 bases between. The CDR3 is made up of 15 amino acids. DNA of the CDR3: TGTGCCAGCAGCGTAGCCGTGGACACCTCATGGGGGCAGTTCTTC. This encodes CASSVAVDTSWGQFF.

The chain couples TRBV11-2 to TRBJ2-2; 12 bases are a match to TRBD2. The CDR3 consists of 15 residues. V dropped 3 bases and J dropped 8; count of bases not matched to a gene: 4. CDR1 and CDR2 (germline): SGHAT, FQNNGV. CDR3 amino acids: CASSFGLAGYGELFF. As DNA, the CDR3 is TGTGCCAGCAGCTTCGGACTAGCGGGATATGGGGAGCTGTTTTTT.

This sequence joins TRBV6-5 and TRBJ2-1; possible D gene TRBD2, 5 bases. V lost 8 bases and J 7 bases, leaving 18 bases between the germline ends. Germline CDR1 and CDR2: MNHEY and SVGAGI. The CDR3 is 14 amino acids. DNA of the CDR3: TGTGCCAGCGAGGGCCGGGGTGAAGGGAATGAGCAGTTCTTC. Its translation is CASEGRGEGNEQFF.

The chain joins TRBV4-1 to TRBJ1-5; the D is unclear. With 0 bases removed from V and 0 bases from J, the gap between germline ends came to 12 bases. The CDR3 covers 17 residues. Germline lookup yields CDR1 MGHRA and CDR2 YSYEKL. The CDR3 is CASSQDELRYSNQPQHF. DNA for the CDR3: TGCGCCAGCAGCCAAGATGAACTCCGTTATAGCAATCAGCCCCAGCATTTT.

The CDR3, as DNA: TGTGCCAGCAGCGGACAGCCGGACTACGAGCAGTACTTC. Its protein product is CASSGQPDYEQYF. V gene TRBV6-1 combines with J gene TRBJ2-7; tentative D call: TRBD1 (6 bases). CDR1 and CDR2 from the germline V gene are MNHNS and SASEGT. The CDR3 length is 13 residues. The germline V and J ends were trimmed by 6 bases and 3 bases, with 12 bases remaining between them.

The rearrangement uses TRBV6-5 and TRBJ1-6; 8 nucleotides align to TRBD1. This CDR3 is built from 14 residues. V was clipped by 5 bases and J by 7 bases; unmatched bases: 4. Per the germline V gene, CDR1 is MNHEY and CDR2 is SVGAGI. For the CDR3, the DNA is TGTGCCAGCAGTGCCGGGACAGGCAATTCACCCCTCCACTTT. Residues: CASSAGTGNSPLHF.

The chain has TRBV13 and TRBJ1-5; TRBD1 is a possible D gene (6 bases). V was pared by 8 bases and J by 2 bases, with 16 bases between. The V gene's germline CDR1 is PRHDT and CDR2 FYEKMQ (reference sequence). The CDR3 spans 15 residues. The CDR3: CASAVGGQGNQPQHF. As DNA, the CDR3 is TGTGCCAGCGCGGTTGGGGGGCAGGGCAATCAGCCCCAGCATTTT.

V and J are TRBV5-4 and TRBJ1-1, with TRBD1 matching 8 bases. The CDR3 has 17 residues. CDR1 and CDR2 from the germline V gene are SGHNT and YYREEE (reference sequence). The V and J ends lost 4 bases and 0 bases, in that order; junction bases with no gene match: 11. Here the CDR3 DNA reads TGTGCCAGCAGCCAAGAGGGACAGGCTGCAATGAACACTGAAGCTTTCTTT. It is translated as CASSQEGQAAMNTEAFF.

The J gene is TRBJ1-4, the V gene TRBV4-1; D not resolved. CDR1 and CDR2 (germline): MGHRA, YSYEKL. V lost 0 bases and J 8 bases, leaving 31 bases between the germline ends. CDR3 length: 21 residues. DNA of the CDR3: TGCGCCAGCAGCCAAGAAACCTGGGGAGGTGTTTCGTTCGATGGTCACGAAAAACTGTTTTTT. As protein: CASSQETWGGVSFDGHEKLFF.

The chain is built from TRBV14 and TRBJ2-1; 12 positions match TRBD2. The V segment lost 4 bases and the J segment 16 bases; nucleotides outside the gene matches: 11. CDR1 and CDR2 (germline): SGHDN, FVKESK. The CDR3 extends over 14 amino acids. The CDR3 loop reads CASSPTFLAGGVFF. The CDR3 nucleotides are TGTGCCAGCAGCCCCACCTTTCTAGCGGGAGGGGTCTTCTTC. Based on the CDR3 plus reference TRBV14 and TRBJ2-1, the full variable domain is EAGVTQFPSHSVIEKGQTVTLRCDPISGHDNLYWYRRVMGKEIKFLLHFVKESKQDESGMPNNRFLAERTGGTYSTLKVQPAELEDSGVYFCASSPTFLAGGVFFGPGTRLTVL.

The rearrangement joins TRBV5-4 to TRBJ2-7, with 14 positions matching TRBD2. The CDR3 has 15 residues. The V gene's germline CDR1 is SGHNT and CDR2 YYREEE (reference sequence). V dropped 1 base and J dropped 6; count of bases not matched to a gene: 3. CDR3: CASSLQTSGRGEQYF. The CDR3 bases are TGTGCCAGCAGCTTGCAGACTAGCGGGAGGGGCGAGCAGTACTTC.

The chain is built from TRBV7-6 and TRBJ2-5; a possible D gene is TRBD2 (5 bases). Germline V CDR1 and CDR2: SGHVS, FNYEAQ. The CDR3 length is 12 residues. The V gene lost 5 bases and the J gene lost 9 bases, with 13 bases spanning the gap. CDR3 sequence: CASSPTGIAQYF. The DNA for the CDR3 is TGTGCCAGCAGCCCAACGGGAATTGCCCAGTACTTC. Supplemented by reference TRBV7-6 and TRBJ2-5, the full variable domain reads GAGVSQSPRYKVTKRGQDVALRCDPISGHVSLYWYRQALGQGPEFLTYFNYEAQQDKSGLPNDRFSAERPEGSISTLTIQRTEQRDSAMYRCASSPTGIAQYFGPGTRLLVL.

This clone was recorded only once. V is TRBV28 and J is TRBJ2-5; a weak D match, TRBD2 (5 bases). This CDR3 spans 13 amino acids. Germline loops: CDR1 MDHEN, CDR2 SYDVKM. V lost 5 bases and J 5 bases, leaving 12 bases between the germline ends. CDR3 sequence reads: CASSDSWEETQYF. DNA of the CDR3: TGTGCCAGCAGTGACTCTTGGGAGGAGACCCAGTACTTC.

This rearrangement joins TRBV9 to TRBJ2-1; D may correspond to TRBD1 or TRBD2 (5 bases each). The CDR3 is 15 amino acids. The V gene lost 4 bases and the J gene lost 6 bases, with 17 bases spanning the gap. CDR1 and CDR2 (germline): SGDLS, YYNGEE. CDR3 DNA: TGTGCCAGCAGCCTCTCCGGGGCCCCGGGCAATGAGCAGTTCTTC. This translates into CASSLSGAPGNEQFF.

The chain has TRBV27 and TRBJ1-2, with 10 positions matching TRBD1. The CDR3 is 14 amino acids. Germline V gene data show CDR1 as MNHEY and CDR2 as SMNVEV (reference sequence). V trimming: 5 bases; J trimming: 7 bases; junction bases outside the gene matches: 7. CDR3 region: CASSMGQGFFGYTF. CDR3 coding DNA: TGTGCCAGCAGTATGGGACAGGGGTTTTTTGGCTACACCTTC.